The clone carrying this TCR beta chain turned up a few times. TCRdb analysed the 5' RACE reads with MiXCR anew, one entry per CDR3 protein. Of just over 200,000 distinct CDR3 sequences listed, 9% to 10% are singletons. This sample was taken from a study of T-cell memory formation after mild COVID-19. This CDR3 contains 14 residues. From germline, CDR1 is MGHRA and CDR2 YSYEKL. Trimming took 1 base from V and 2 from J, leaving 9 bases between them. This sequence was found in a man in his late teens or twenties who had mild COVID-19 (a few samples of this study predate the infection). Cell type and time point are not known. V is TRBV4-1 and J is TRBJ2-7; no definite D call. The specimen was PBMCs or a T cell subset sorted from them (not recorded which). The CDR3 nucleotides are TGCGCCAGCAGCCAAGTTCCCTTAACCTACGAGCAGTACTTC. It is translated as CASSQVPLTYEQYF.